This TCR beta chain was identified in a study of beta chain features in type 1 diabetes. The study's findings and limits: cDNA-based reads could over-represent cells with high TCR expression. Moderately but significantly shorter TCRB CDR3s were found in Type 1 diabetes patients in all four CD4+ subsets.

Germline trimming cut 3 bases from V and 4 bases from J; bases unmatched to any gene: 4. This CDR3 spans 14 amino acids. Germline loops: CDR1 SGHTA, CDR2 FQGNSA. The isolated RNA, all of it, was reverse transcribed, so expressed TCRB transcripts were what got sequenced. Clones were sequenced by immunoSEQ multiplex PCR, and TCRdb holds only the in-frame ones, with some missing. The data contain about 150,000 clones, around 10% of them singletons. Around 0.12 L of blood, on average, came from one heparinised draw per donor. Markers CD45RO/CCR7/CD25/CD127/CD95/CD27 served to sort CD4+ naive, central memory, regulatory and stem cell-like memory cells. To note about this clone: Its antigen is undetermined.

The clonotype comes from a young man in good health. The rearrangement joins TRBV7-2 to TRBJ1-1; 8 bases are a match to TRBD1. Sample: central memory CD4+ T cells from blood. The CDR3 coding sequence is TGTGCCAGCAGCTTCAGGGGGCCCGGCACTGAAGCTTTCTTT. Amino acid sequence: CASSFRGPGTEAFF. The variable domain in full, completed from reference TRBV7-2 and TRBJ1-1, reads GAGVSQSPSNKVTEKGKDVELRCDPISGHTALYWYRQSLGQGLEFLIYFQGNSAPDKSGLPSDRFSAERTGGSVSTLTIQRTQQEDSAVYLCASSFRGPGTEAFFGQGTRLTVV.